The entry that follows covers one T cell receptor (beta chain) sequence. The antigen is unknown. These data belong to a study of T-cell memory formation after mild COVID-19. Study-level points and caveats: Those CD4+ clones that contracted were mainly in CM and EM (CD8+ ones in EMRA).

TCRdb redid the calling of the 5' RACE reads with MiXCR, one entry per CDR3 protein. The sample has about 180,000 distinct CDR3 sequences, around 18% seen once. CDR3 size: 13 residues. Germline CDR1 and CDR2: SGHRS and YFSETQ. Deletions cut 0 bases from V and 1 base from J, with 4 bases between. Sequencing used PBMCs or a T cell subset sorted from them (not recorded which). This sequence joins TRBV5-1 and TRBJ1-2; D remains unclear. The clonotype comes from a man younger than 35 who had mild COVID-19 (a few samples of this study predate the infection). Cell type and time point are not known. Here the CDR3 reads CASSLADNYGYTF. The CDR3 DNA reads TGCGCCAGCAGCTTGGCCGATAACTATGGCTACACCTTC. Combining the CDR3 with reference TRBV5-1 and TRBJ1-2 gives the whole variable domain KAGVTQTPRYLIKTRGQQVTLSCSPISGHRSVSWYQQTPGQGLQFLFEYFSETQRNKGNFPGRFSGRQFSNSRSEMNVSTLELGDSALYLCASSLADNYGYTFGSGTRLTVV.